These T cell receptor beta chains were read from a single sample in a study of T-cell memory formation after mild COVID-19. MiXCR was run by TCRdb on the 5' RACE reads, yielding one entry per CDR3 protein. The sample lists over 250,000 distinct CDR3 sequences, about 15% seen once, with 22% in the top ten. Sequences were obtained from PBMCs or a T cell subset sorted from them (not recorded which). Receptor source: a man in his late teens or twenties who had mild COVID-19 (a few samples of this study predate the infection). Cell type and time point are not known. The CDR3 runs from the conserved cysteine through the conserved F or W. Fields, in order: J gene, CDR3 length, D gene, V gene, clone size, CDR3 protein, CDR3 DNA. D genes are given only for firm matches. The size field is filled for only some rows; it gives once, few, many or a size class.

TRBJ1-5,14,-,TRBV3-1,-,CASSDRGSAQPQHF,TGTGCCAGCAGCGACCGGGGATCTGCTCAGCCCCAGCATTTT
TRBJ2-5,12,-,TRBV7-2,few,CASSSDVETQYF,TGTGCCAGCAGCTCGGACGTAGAGACCCAGTACTTC
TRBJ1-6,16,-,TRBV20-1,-,CSARDGTAGYNSPLHF,TGCAGTGCTAGAGATGGGACTGCAGGCTATAATTCACCCCTCCACTTT
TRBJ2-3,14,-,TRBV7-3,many,CASSFQGGTDTQYF,TGTGCCAGCAGCTTTCAAGGGGGGACAGATACGCAGTATTTT
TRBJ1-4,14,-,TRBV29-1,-,CSGGGGRDNEKLFF,TGCAGCGGTGGGGGGGGCCGGGATAATGAAAAACTGTTTTTT
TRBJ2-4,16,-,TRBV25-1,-,CASSGRNGVAKNIQYF,TGTGCCAGCAGTGGGAGGAATGGGGTAGCCAAAAACATTCAGTACTTC
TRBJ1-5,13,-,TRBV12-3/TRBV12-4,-,CASTQGLYQPQHF,TGTGCCAGCACCCAGGGACTTTATCAGCCCCAGCATTTT
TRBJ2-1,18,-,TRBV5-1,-,CASSDPARGGAGGNEQFF,TGCGCCAGCAGCGACCCCGCGAGAGGGGGGGCAGGTGGGAATGAGCAGTTCTTC
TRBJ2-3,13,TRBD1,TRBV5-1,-,CASDRGGTDTQYF,TGCGCCAGCGACAGGGGGGGCACAGATACGCAGTATTTT
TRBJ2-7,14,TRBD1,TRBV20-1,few,CSASPGQVAYEQYF,TGCAGTGCTAGTCCCGGACAGGTCGCCTACGAGCAGTACTTC
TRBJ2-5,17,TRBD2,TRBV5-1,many,CASSPRTSGGDPRSQYF,TGCGCCAGCAGCCCTCGGACTAGCGGGGGGGACCCGAGGTCCCAGTACTTC
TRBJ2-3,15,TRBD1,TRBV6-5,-,CASRGQWPSTDTQYF,TGTGCCAGCAGGGGACAGTGGCCGAGCACAGATACGCAGTATTTT
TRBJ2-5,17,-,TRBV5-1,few,CASSSLPPGRSQETQYF,TGCGCCAGCAGCTCCCTCCCTCCGGGACGCAGCCAAGAGACCCAGTACTTC
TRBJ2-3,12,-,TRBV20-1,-,CSAMGSSDTQYF,TGCAGTGCTATGGGATCTAGCGATACGCAGTATTTT
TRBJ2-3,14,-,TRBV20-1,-,CSARDKGLTDTQYF,TGCAGTGCTAGAGATAAGGGCCTGACAGATACGCAGTATTTT
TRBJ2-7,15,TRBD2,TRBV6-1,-,CASSARGGSSYEQYF,TGTGCCAGCAGCGCCCGGGGCGGGAGCTCCTACGAGCAGTACTTC
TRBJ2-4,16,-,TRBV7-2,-,CASSLAATLAKNIKYF,TGTGCCAGCAGCTTAGCGGCAACCCTAGCCAAAAACATTAAGTACTTC
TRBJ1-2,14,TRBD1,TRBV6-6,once,CASSTPGTENRYTF,TGTGCCAGCAGTACCCCCGGGACAGAAAATCGCTACACCTTC
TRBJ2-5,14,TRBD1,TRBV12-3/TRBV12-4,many,CASSLTGGQETQYF,TGTGCCAGCAGTTTAACAGGGGGCCAAGAGACCCAGTACTTC
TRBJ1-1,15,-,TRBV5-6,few,CASSPLKVGNTEAFF,TGTGCCAGCAGCCCCCTCAAGGTTGGAAACACTGAAGCTTTCTTT
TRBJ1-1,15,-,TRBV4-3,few,CASSQVKILQTEAFF,TGCGCCAGCAGCCAAGTAAAAATCTTACAGACTGAAGCTTTCTTT
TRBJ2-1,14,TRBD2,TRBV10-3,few,CAITPSGGYNEQFF,TGTGCCATCACCCCAAGCGGGGGGTACAATGAGCAGTTCTTC
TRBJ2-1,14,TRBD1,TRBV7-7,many,CASSLDRGNNEQFF,TGTGCCAGCAGCCTTGACAGGGGAAACAATGAGCAGTTCTTC
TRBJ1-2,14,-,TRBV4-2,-,CASSQEGSGYGYTF,TGTGCCAGCAGCCAAGAGGGATCCGGCTATGGCTACACCTTC
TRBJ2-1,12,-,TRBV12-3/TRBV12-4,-,CASSLTAREQFF,TGTGCCAGCAGTTTGACCGCTCGAGAGCAGTTCTTC
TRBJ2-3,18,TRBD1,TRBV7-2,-,CASSLGQGDPRGTDTQYF,TGTGCCAGCAGCTTGGGACAGGGGGATCCCCGGGGCACAGATACGCAGTATTTT
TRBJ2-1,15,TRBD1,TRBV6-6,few,CASSAQGVPYNEQFF,TGTGCCAGCAGTGCTCAGGGGGTTCCGTACAATGAGCAGTTCTTC
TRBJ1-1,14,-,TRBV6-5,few,CASSQTESVTEAFF,TGTGCCAGCAGTCAGACAGAGTCGGTCACTGAAGCTTTCTTT
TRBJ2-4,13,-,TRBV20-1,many,CSGGVDSKNIQYF,TGCAGTGGGGGGGTAGACAGCAAAAACATTCAGTACTTC
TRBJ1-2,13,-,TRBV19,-,CASTTGGFYGYTF,TGTGCCAGCACGACGGGGGGCTTCTATGGCTACACCTTC
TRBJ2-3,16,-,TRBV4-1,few,CASSQDAFPATDTQYF,TGCGCCAGCAGCCAAGATGCCTTCCCCGCCACAGATACGCAGTATTTT
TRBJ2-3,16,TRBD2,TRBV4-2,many,CASSQELTSWVDTQYF,TGTGCCAGCAGCCAAGAGTTGACTAGCTGGGTAGATACGCAGTATTTT
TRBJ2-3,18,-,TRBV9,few,CASSVAMTPGRNTDTQYF,TGTGCCAGCAGCGTAGCAATGACTCCGGGACGAAACACAGATACGCAGTATTTT
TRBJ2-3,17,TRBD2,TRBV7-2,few,CASSLARWGGSTDTQYF,TGTGCCAGCAGCTTAGCGCGATGGGGGGGTTCCACAGATACGCAGTATTTT
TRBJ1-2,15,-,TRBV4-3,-,CASSLDFGGVRGYTF,TGCGCCAGCAGCCTCGACTTCGGGGGGGTACGTGGCTACACCTTC
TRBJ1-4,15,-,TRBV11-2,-,CASSRGVHSDEKLFF,TGTGCCAGCAGCCGGGGGGTCCATTCGGATGAAAAACTGTTTTTT
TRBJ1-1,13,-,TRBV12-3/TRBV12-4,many,CASRPTRITEAFF,TGTGCCAGCAGACCGACACGAATAACTGAAGCTTTCTTT
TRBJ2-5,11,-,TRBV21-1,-,CASRSSGGSYF,TGTGCCAGCAGATCTAGCGGGGGGTCGTACTTC
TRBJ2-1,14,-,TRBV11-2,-,CASSLNRAVNEQFF,TGTGCCAGCAGCTTAAATCGGGCGGTGAATGAGCAGTTCTTC
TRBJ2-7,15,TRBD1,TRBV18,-,CASSPGTATSYEQYF,TGTGCCAGCTCCCCCGGGACAGCTACTTCCTACGAGCAGTACTTC
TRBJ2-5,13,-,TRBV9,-,CASSLEFGSTQYF,TGTGCCAGCAGCCTGGAGTTCGGGTCGACCCAGTACTTC
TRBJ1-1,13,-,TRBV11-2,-,CAIVGRGNTEAFF,TGTGCCATTGTAGGGAGGGGGAACACTGAAGCTTTCTTT
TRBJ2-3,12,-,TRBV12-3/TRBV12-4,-,CASSPSEDTQYF,TGTGCCAGCAGCCCTTCGGAGGATACGCAGTATTTT
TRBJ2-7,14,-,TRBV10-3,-,CAIAPGELSYEQYF,TGTGCCATTGCCCCAGGAGAACTCTCCTACGAGCAGTACTTC
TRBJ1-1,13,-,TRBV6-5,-,CASSYGQSRWAFF,TGTGCCAGCAGTTACGGGCAGTCCCGGTGGGCTTTCTTT
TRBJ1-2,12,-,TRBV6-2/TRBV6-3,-,CASSREAYGYTF,TGTGCCAGCAGTCGGGAAGCCTATGGCTACACCTTC
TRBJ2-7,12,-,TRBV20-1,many,CSASGLSYEQYF,TGCAGTGCTTCGGGACTTTCCTACGAGCAGTACTTC
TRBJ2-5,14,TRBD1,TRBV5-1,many,CASSPGQGWETQYF,TGCGCCAGCAGCCCCGGACAGGGGTGGGAGACCCAGTACTTC
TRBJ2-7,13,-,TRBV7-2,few,CASSPWDGYEQYF,TGTGCCAGCAGCCCTTGGGACGGGTACGAGCAGTACTTC
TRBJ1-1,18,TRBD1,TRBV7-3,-,CASSSYPGQGDGDTEAFF,TGTGCCAGCAGCTCATATCCCGGACAGGGGGATGGGGACACTGAAGCTTTCTTT
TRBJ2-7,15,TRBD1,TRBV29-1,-,CSVDAGQGAPYEQYF,TGCAGCGTTGACGCCGGACAGGGGGCTCCCTACGAGCAGTACTTC